One sample yielded the 12 T cell receptor beta chains listed below, sequenced in a study of blood T cell repertoires in COVID-19. Only in-frame clones appear in the TCRdb table, and some are missing; sequencing was by immunoSEQ multiplex PCR. The sample contains 110,000 to 150,000 clones, about 89% of which appear only once. The sample taken for sequencing was PBMCs or T cells enriched from blood (not recorded which). All receptors come from a man in his 60s who had recovered from COVID-19.

Details on this clone: Other DNA sequences in this sample translate to the same CDR3. The chain couples TRBV18 to TRBJ1-2; D unresolved. V lost 1 base and J 8 bases, leaving 8 bases between the germline ends. The CDR3 is 12 residues long. The V gene's germline CDR1 is KGHSH and CDR2 LQKENI. The CDR3 bases are TGTGCCAGCTCACCACGGAGTGGCGGCTACACCTTC. This sequence encodes CASSPRSGGYTF.

The CDR3 protein is CSVKQGIDQPQHF. The CDR3, as DNA: TGCAGCGTCAAACAGGGGATAGACCAGCCCCAGCATTTT. V is TRBV29-1 and J is TRBJ1-5; TRBD1 aligns across 7 bases. CDR1 is SQVTM and CDR2 is ANQGSEA in the germline V gene. The CDR3 has 13 residues. V lost 6 bases to trimming and J lost 7 bases; unmatched junction nucleotides: 9.

The chain combines TRBV27 with TRBJ1-6; D is unclear. The germline gives CDR1 MNHEY, CDR2 SMNVEV (reference sequence). The CDR3 runs to 15 residues. V was clipped by 6 bases and J by 8 bases, with 17 bases between them. The chain's CDR3 is CASRVLRISDSPLHF. The CDR3 nucleotides read TGTGCCAGCAGAGTATTGAGGATTTCAGATTCACCCCTCCACTTT.

The CDR3 protein is CASISGFSYNEQFF. The CDR3 DNA sequence: TGTGCCAGTATTAGCGGGTTCTCCTACAATGAGCAGTTCTTC. The chain employs TRBV28 and TRBJ2-1; TRBD2 aligns across 7 bases. Trimming removed 9 bases from V and 0 bases from J; junction bases left unmatched: 5. The CDR3 runs 14 residues. Germline V CDR1 and CDR2: MDHEN, SYDVKM.

V gene TRBV11-2 combines with J gene TRBJ1-6, with 10 positions matching TRBD1. With 4 bases clipped from V and 8 bases from J, the junction kept 2 bases outside the gene matches. The length of the CDR3 is 14 residues. In germline, CDR1 is SGHAT, CDR2 FQNNGV. The CDR3 is CASSSGQGYSPLHF. CDR3 DNA: TGTGCCAGCAGCTCGGGACAGGGGTATTCACCCCTCCACTTT.

The rearrangement links TRBV7-9 to TRBJ2-2; TRBD1 is a possible D gene (5 bases). V was trimmed by 10 bases and J by 4 bases, leaving 19 bases between them. CDR1 is SEHNR, CDR2 FQNEAQ, per germline (reference sequence). The CDR3 loop spans 15 amino acids. CDR3 region: CATPPARGGTGELFF. The CDR3 coding sequence is TGTGCCACCCCCCCCGCTAGGGGTGGCACCGGGGAGCTGTTTTTT.

V and J are TRBV6-5 and TRBJ2-7; TRBD2 agrees at 7 bases. The germline CDR1 and CDR2 sequences are MNHEY and SVGAGI. V was clipped by 8 bases and J by 2 bases; unmatched bases: 3. The CDR3 extends over 12 amino acids. The CDR3: CASRSGTYEQYF. CDR3 in DNA: TGTGCCAGCCGGAGCGGGACCTACGAGCAGTACTTC.

In nucleotides, the CDR3 is TGTGCCAGCAGCCCACAGGGACGGGATTCACCCCTCCACTTT. Its translation: CASSPQGRDSPLHF. V is TRBV6-5 and J is TRBJ1-6; D perhaps matches TRBD1 (6 bases). CDR3 length equals 14 residues. The V end was cut by 6 bases, the J end by 8 bases, with 14 bases between. CDR1 MNHEY and CDR2 SVGAGI come from the germline V gene.

This chain links TRBV5-4 with TRBJ2-6; D possibly corresponds to TRBD2 (6 bases). V was pared by 4 bases and J by 0 bases, with 14 bases between. CDR3 size: 17 residues. CDR1 and CDR2 from the germline V gene are SGHNT and YYREEE (reference sequence). The chain's CDR3 is CASSPGLLSSGANVLTF. The CDR3 nucleotides read TGTGCCAGCAGCCCGGGACTCCTTAGCTCTGGGGCCAACGTCCTGACTTTC.

This chain joins TRBV12-3 or TRBV12-4 and TRBJ1-1; 8 bases fit TRBD1. Trimming cost V 6 bases and J 9 bases; bases outside gene matches: 6. The CDR3 has 12 amino acids. This chain's CDR3 is CASSPDRGKAFF. The CDR3 DNA sequence: TGTGCCAGCAGCCCCGACAGGGGAAAAGCTTTCTTT.

The chain couples TRBV9 to TRBJ1-3; no reliable D call. Germline loops: CDR1 SGDLS, CDR2 YYNGEE. V was cut by 0 bases and J by 3 bases, with 4 bases left in between. The length of the CDR3 is 13 residues. The DNA for the CDR3 is TGTGCCAGCAGCGTAGCCTATGGAAACACCATATATTTT. Translating it yields CASSVAYGNTIYF.

The chain has TRBV28 and TRBJ1-1; 10 bases map to TRBD1. V trimming: 4 bases; J trimming: 1 base; junction bases outside the gene matches: 12. This CDR3 has 18 amino acids. The germline gives CDR1 MDHEN, CDR2 SYDVKM. In DNA form, the CDR3 reads TGTGCCAGCAGTTCCCGGGACAGGGGACTCAACCCGAACACTGAAGCTTTCTTT. It is translated as CASSSRDRGLNPNTEAFF.